One and the same sample provided the 5 T cell receptor beta chains below, sequenced in a study of OX40 agonist ivuxolimab in advanced cancers. Sequencing was performed with immunoSEQ multiplex PCR; in TCRdb, only in-frame clones are kept and a portion is missing. This sample has some 5,100 clones, with approximately 67% found just once. The source material was CD4+ or CD8+ T cells sorted from blood, sampled in a trial of the OX40 agonist ivuxolimab. The receptors originated from an adult with an advanced solid tumor such as melanoma, head and neck, liver or kidney cancer.

The CDR3 loop is CASSLWGASSYNEQFF. CDR3 in DNA: TGTGCCAGCAGCTTATGGGGGGCGAGCTCCTACAATGAGCAGTTCTTC. The chain joins TRBV11-2 to TRBJ2-1, with D perhaps being TRBD1 or TRBD2 (6 bases each). V lost 2 bases and J 0 bases, leaving 11 bases between the germline ends. Germline CDR1 and CDR2: SGHAT and FQNNGV. The CDR3 is made up of 16 amino acids.

Comment on this clone: One junction end does not reproduce the germline sequence, and a read error may be involved. The chain combines TRBV6-1 with TRBJ2-3; possible D gene TRBD2, 5 bases. The CDR3 runs to 14 residues. CDR1 is MNHNS, CDR2 SASEGT, per germline. The CDR3 coding sequence is TGTGCCAGCAGGGAAGAGTCCCGGGGAGATACGCAGTATTTT. Translated, it gives CASREESRGDTQYF.

Worth noting for this clone: Since a far larger clone is one base different, this is likely a read error. The same CDR3 can be traced to other DNA sequences in this sample. This rearrangement joins TRBV7-9 to TRBJ1-6; tentative D call: TRBD1 (6 bases). Germline CDR1 SEHNR, CDR2 FQNEAQ (reference sequence). Trimming removed 3 bases from V and 9 bases from J, with 21 bases in between. The CDR3 has 17 amino acids. This chain's CDR3 is CASSFQDLQGVSSPLHF. CDR3 bases: TGTGCCAGCAGCTTCCAGGACCTACAGGGTGTATCTTCACCCCTCCACTTT.

J is TRBJ1-4 and V is TRBV27; TRBD1 agrees at 10 bases. Trimming took 6 bases from V and 6 from J; bases not matched to a gene: 7. The CDR3 loop spans 15 amino acids. Germline V gene sequence: CDR1 MNHEY, CDR2 SMNVEV (reference sequence). CDR3 nucleotides: TGTGCCAGCAGCGTTATCGGGACAGGGGATGAAAAACTGTTTTTT. Protein product: CASSVIGTGDEKLFF.

This clone was picked up one time. Other DNA sequences in the sample encode the same CDR3. The V gene is TRBV7-9, the J gene TRBJ2-4, with TRBD1 matching over 9 bases. This CDR3 has 14 residues. V trimming: 1 base; J trimming: 15 bases; junction bases outside the gene matches: 10. Per the germline V gene, CDR1 is SEHNR and CDR2 is FQNEAQ (reference sequence). As DNA, the CDR3 is TGTGCCAGCAGCTTAGGGGGACAGGGTCCGGGGCGGTACTTC. It encodes CASSLGGQGPGRYF.